This T cell receptor (beta chain) stems from a study of blood T cell repertoires in COVID-19. The wider study: Donors in the United States, Italy and Spain gave samples during acute or convalescent COVID-19. Sources were T cells, B-cell-depleted T cells, or PBMCs; the material itself was cDNA or gDNA.

Repertoires were generated with immunoSEQ multiplex PCR, while TCRdb's copy carries only in-frame clones and drops some. The sample contains approximately 70,000 clones, about nine tenths of which appear only once. This CDR3 contains 16 residues. V was cut by 0 bases and J by 7 bases, with 16 bases left in between. Germline V gene lookup returns CDR1 LNHNV and CDR2 YYDKDF (reference sequence). Source material: peripheral blood. The chain combines TRBV15 with TRBJ2-4; D possibly corresponds to TRBD1 (5 bases). The clonotype was recovered from an older man with active or convalescent COVID-19. The CDR3 region is CATSRDRGLGLNIQYF. CDR3 DNA sequence: TGTGCCACCAGCAGAGACCGCGGATTGGGGCTGAACATTCAGTACTTC. The complete variable domain, with remaining parts taken from reference TRBV15 and TRBJ2-4, reads DAMVIQNPRYQVTQFGKPVTLSCSQTLNHNVMYWYQQKSSQAPKLLFHYYDKDFNNEADTPDNFQSRRPNTSFCFLDIRSPGLGDTAMYLCATSRDRGLGLNIQYFGAGTRLSVL.